The present T cell receptor (beta chain) was sequenced within a study of T cell changes during pregnancy in multiple sclerosis. The germline CDR1 and CDR2 sequences are SGDLS and YYNGEE. The ends lost 4 bases at V and 4 bases at J; junction bases unmatched: 6. The CDR3 has 15 residues. The table came from immunoSEQ multiplex PCR; TCRdb's copy has only in-frame clones and leaves some out. The top ten clones hold approximately 2% of a sample with about 93,000 clones, 85% to 95% of them seen once. Here the sequenced sample was peripheral blood, taken after pregnancy. The source is a female donor with multiple sclerosis, enrolled in a pregnancy study. The chain couples TRBV9 to TRBJ1-1, with 11 bases fitting TRBD1. The CDR3: CASSTGQGASTEAFF. For the CDR3, the DNA is TGTGCCAGCAGCACCGGACAGGGGGCTAGCACTGAAGCTTTCTTT.